Detailed here is one TCR beta chain. The antigen is undetermined. The CDR3 runs to 16 residues. V gave up 7 bases and J gave up 1 base; unmatched junction bases: 11. Looked up from germline, CDR1 is SGHRS and CDR2 is YFSETQ. These data belong to a study of graft-versus-host responses after intestinal transplantation. TCRdb's copy holds only in-frame clones and misses some; the assay was immunoSEQ multiplex PCR. The table records 71,000 or so clones, less than 95% of them present only once. Study-wide results and limits: Some patients had graft-donor T cell macrochimerism. In their allografts, the ratios of graft-versus-host to host-versus-graft T cell clones were high.

This sequence joins TRBV5-1 and TRBJ2-1; 7 nucleotides line up with TRBD2. Sequenced material: unstimulated CD8+ T cells sorted from spleen or lymph node cells, taken before intestinal transplant. This TCR came from a human donor who received an intestinal transplant. In DNA, the CDR3 is TGCGCCAGCGCCCCCGCCTGGGGGGGGTCCTACAATGAGCAGTTCTTC. Residues: CASAPAWGGSYNEQFF.